The 9 T cell receptor beta chains presented below share a single source sample, sequenced in a study of T cell changes during pregnancy in multiple sclerosis. TCRdb's table, derived via immunoSEQ multiplex PCR, lists solely in-frame clones and lacks some. The table lists tens of thousands of clones, around 92% of them singletons. The source was peripheral blood, collected in the third trimester of pregnancy. These receptors came from a female donor in good health, enrolled as a control in a pregnancy study.

The V and J genes are TRBV19 and TRBJ2-7; TRBD2 matches at 7 bases. The CDR3 extends over 14 amino acids. CDR1 is LNHDA, CDR2 SQIVND, per germline (reference sequence). Germline trimming cut 4 bases from V and 3 bases from J; bases unmatched to any gene: 6. The CDR3 DNA is TGTGCCAGTAGTACCAACCCTAGCGGCTACGAGCAGTACTTC. Its translation is CASSTNPSGYEQYF.

The J gene is TRBJ2-5, the V gene TRBV15; 7 bases map to TRBD1. The DNA end is more similar to TRBJ2-7, so the J call may be wrong. The CDR3 consists of 17 residues. Per the germline V gene, CDR1 is LNHNV and CDR2 is YYDKDF (reference sequence). For the CDR3, the DNA is TGTGCCACCAGCAGAGATAACTCGAGACAGGGCTCCTACGAGCAGTACTTC. Residues: CATSRDNSRQGSYEQYF.

The CDR3 bases are TGTGCCAGCAGTGAAGTTGCGGGGGGGCTTGAGACCCAGTACTTC. Residues: CASSEVAGGLETQYF. V is TRBV6-1 and J is TRBJ2-5, with 9 bases identical to TRBD2. The J segment lost 5 bases and the V segment lost 1 base, leaving 5 bases of the junction unmatched. The CDR3 has 15 residues. The germline V gene encodes CDR1 MNHNS and CDR2 SASEGT.

The V call is TRBV7-3, the J call TRBJ2-5; D perhaps matches TRBD1 (7 bases). V was shortened by 1 base and J by 0 bases, with 12 bases between the two germline ends. CDR1 is SGHTA, CDR2 FQGTGA, per germline. The CDR3 runs 16 residues. In nucleotides, the CDR3 is TGTGCCAGCAGCTTAATGGCAGGGGGGTACCAAGAGACCCAGTACTTC. Translation gives CASSLMAGGYQETQYF.

The chain couples TRBV19 to TRBJ2-1; D gene ambiguous. CDR3 size: 16 residues. Germline V gene data show CDR1 as LNHDA and CDR2 as SQIVND (reference sequence). The V and J ends lost 9 bases and 6 bases respectively, with 24 bases between them. The CDR3 region has the DNA TGTGCCAGACCTCCCCCCCAACGATACGGGTCCAATGAGCAGTTCTTC. The encoded protein is CARPPPQRYGSNEQFF.

This sequence joins TRBV30 and TRBJ1-6; weak D call: TRBD1 (6 bases). Germline V gives CDR1 GTSNPN, CDR2 SVGIG (reference sequence). The CDR3 has 14 residues. The ends were cut back, 5 bases at V and 0 bases at J, with 8 bases in the middle. DNA for the CDR3: TGTGCCTGGGCAGGGGACTCCTATAATTCACCCCTCCACTTT. As protein: CAWAGDSYNSPLHF.

The genes are TRBV4-2 and TRBJ2-1; TRBD2 aligns across 9 bases. The V gene's germline CDR1 is LGHNA and CDR2 YNFKEQ. The CDR3 totals 15 residues. The V segment lost 4 bases and the J segment 9 bases; nucleotides outside the gene matches: 10. The CDR3 here is CASSLGTSSVLEQFF. In nucleotides, the CDR3 is TGTGCCAGCAGCCTAGGGACTAGCTCTGTTCTTGAGCAGTTCTTC.

The V and J genes are TRBV7-9 and TRBJ2-1, with D tentatively TRBD2 (5 bases). The germline V gene has CDR1 SEHNR and CDR2 FQNEAQ (reference sequence). The CDR3 has 17 amino acids. With 1 base removed from V and 4 bases from J, the gap between germline ends came to 17 bases. CDR3 sequence: CASSLVPGRVRYNEQFF. The CDR3 DNA reads as TGTGCCAGCAGCTTAGTACCGGGGAGAGTACGGTACAATGAGCAGTTCTTC.

CDR3 residues: CASSPPQSRVYEQYF. Here the CDR3 DNA reads TGTGCCAGCAGCCCACCCCAAAGTAGAGTCTACGAGCAGTACTTC. The V call is TRBV7-9, the J call TRBJ2-7; no clear D. The CDR3 has 15 amino acids. From germline, CDR1 is SEHNR and CDR2 FQNEAQ (reference sequence). V was cut by 5 bases and J by 3 bases, with 17 bases left in between.